These 29 T cell receptor beta chains originate from one sample sequenced in a study of blood T cell repertoires in COVID-19. Sequencing was performed with immunoSEQ multiplex PCR; in TCRdb, only in-frame clones are kept and a portion is missing. The table includes approximately 84,000 clones, roughly 85% detected once. Material for sequencing was peripheral blood. All receptors derive from a human donor in a cohort sampled during active COVID-19.

The chain has TRBV2 and TRBJ1-1, with TRBD1 matching 9 bases. This CDR3 contains 14 residues. The V segment lost 5 bases and the J segment 4 bases; nucleotides outside the gene matches: 5. Germline V gene lookup returns CDR1 SNHLY and CDR2 FYNNEI. This chain's CDR3 is CASSPGQGFTEAFF. CDR3 coding DNA: TGTGCCAGCAGTCCCGGACAGGGGTTCACTGAAGCTTTCTTT.

V and J are TRBV6-6 and TRBJ1-1; perhaps TRBD1 as D (5 bases). Germline CDR1 MNHNY, CDR2 SVGAGI (reference sequence). Trimming cost V 3 bases and J 8 bases, with 22 bases left between them. The CDR3 contains 16 residues. The CDR3 reads CASSYPPRRGTVEAFF. Here the CDR3 DNA reads TGTGCCAGCAGTTATCCCCCACGACGCGGGACGGTGGAAGCTTTCTTT.

This clone was picked up one time. The J gene is TRBJ2-1, the V gene TRBV29-1; TRBD1 aligns across 9 bases. CDR1 and CDR2 (germline): SQVTM, ANQGSEA. Trimming took 4 bases from V and 3 from J; bases not matched to a gene: 7. The CDR3 is 15 residues long. CDR3: CSVGDRVKNYNEQFF. The CDR3 nucleotides read TGCAGCGTTGGGGACAGGGTTAAGAACTACAATGAGCAGTTCTTC.

V is TRBV5-1 and J is TRBJ1-2, with 7 bases lining up with TRBD1. This CDR3 region has 15 residues. With 2 bases clipped from V and 4 bases from J, the junction kept 8 bases outside the gene matches. From germline, CDR1 is SGHRS and CDR2 YFSETQ. The CDR3 protein is CASSLTFGQVYGYTF. The DNA of the CDR3 is TGCGCCAGCAGCTTAACATTCGGACAGGTCTATGGCTACACCTTC.

There are a few counts of this clone. The chain couples TRBV3-1 (or the pseudogene TRBV3-2) to TRBJ2-4; TRBD2 matches 8 bases. CDR3 size: 15 residues. CDR1 LGHDT and CDR2 YNNKEL come from the germline V gene (reference sequence). J was trimmed by 6 bases and V by 1 base; bases with no gene match: 5. CDR3 in amino acids: CASSQGTRGGNIQYF. The CDR3 DNA is TGTGCCAGCAGCCAAGGTACCCGGGGGGGAAACATTCAGTACTTC.

The rearrangement uses TRBV9 and TRBJ2-1; 11 bases are shared with TRBD1. V was pared by 1 base and J by 5 bases, with 14 bases of the junction left unmatched. CDR1 is SGDLS, CDR2 YYNGEE, per germline. This CDR3 region has 19 residues. DNA for the CDR3: TGTGCCAGCAGCGTATCTGGACAGGGGGCGACTCCTAATAACAATGAGCAGTTCTTC. Its protein product is CASSVSGQGATPNNNEQFF.

This rearrangement joins TRBV19 to TRBJ1-1; 7 positions agree with TRBD1. The CDR3 consists of 16 residues. Trimming at V came to 4 bases and at J to 1 base, leaving 9 bases not matched to a gene. Germline V gene data show CDR1 as LNHDA and CDR2 as SQIVND (reference sequence). CDR3 DNA sequence: TGTGCCAGTAGTAAACTACCCGGACAGGAGAACACTGAAGCTTTCTTT. Translated, it gives CASSKLPGQENTEAFF.

This sequence joins TRBV29-1 and TRBJ2-7, with 7 bases lining up with TRBD1. The CDR3 length is 13 residues. Germline values: CDR1 SQVTM, CDR2 ANQGSEA. Unmatched junction bases numbered 5, after V lost 2 bases and J lost 4 bases. The CDR3 DNA is TGCAGCGTTGAAAGACAGGGTGATTACGAGCAGTACTTC. Residues: CSVERQGDYEQYF.

V is TRBV6-6 and J is TRBJ1-4, with D perhaps matching TRBD1 (5 bases). Germline CDR1 reads MNHNY; CDR2 reads SVGAGI (reference sequence). The CDR3 is 15 amino acids. Trimming left V 6 bases short and J 2 bases short, with 13 bases between. The CDR3 DNA reads as TGTGCCAGCAGGGTCCAGGGTTTCACTAATGAAAAACTGTTTTTT. Translating it yields CASRVQGFTNEKLFF.

The V call is TRBV20-1, the J call TRBJ1-1, with D uncertain. The CDR3 runs to 14 residues. The germline V gene has CDR1 DFQATT and CDR2 SNEGSKA (reference sequence). With 3 bases removed from V and 4 bases from J, the gap between germline ends came to 15 bases. The CDR3: CSASTAFSGTEAFF. CDR3 coding DNA: TGCAGTGCTAGTACGGCCTTCTCGGGCACTGAAGCTTTCTTT.

The V gene is TRBV7-3, the J gene TRBJ1-2; a weak D match, TRBD1 (5 bases). V was pared by 3 bases and J by 6 bases, with 11 bases between. Germline CDR1 SGHTA, CDR2 FQGTGA. This CDR3 is built from 13 residues. CDR3 sequence (DNA): TGTGCCAGCAGCTTTCACGGGGGAAATGGCTACACCTTC. Translating it yields CASSFHGGNGYTF.

The rearrangement joins TRBV6-5 to TRBJ1-5; D is uncertain. V gave up 5 bases and J gave up 4 bases, with 9 bases separating them. Germline assignment: CDR1 MNHEY and CDR2 SVGAGI. CDR3 length: 13 residues. CDR3 DNA: TGTGCCAGCAGTACCCGGGGTAATCAGCCCCAGCATTTT. Its protein product is CASSTRGNQPQHF.

V is TRBV4-2 and J is TRBJ1-4; D is perhaps TRBD1 (6 bases). The CDR3 is 16 amino acids. Trimming cost V 0 bases and J 8 bases, with 16 bases left between them. Germline-derived CDR1 and CDR2 are LGHNA and YNFKEQ. CDR3 DNA: TGTGCCAGCAGCCAAGAAACCCGGCCAGGGGAGGAAAAACTGTTTTTT. Protein product: CASSQETRPGEEKLFF.

This chain joins TRBV18 and TRBJ1-5; maybe TRBD1 (5 bases). The germline V gene has CDR1 KGHSH and CDR2 LQKENI. CDR3 length: 14 residues. V was shortened by 2 bases and J by 0 bases, with 5 bases between the two germline ends. Here the CDR3 reads CASSPGASNQPQHF. In DNA, the CDR3 is TGTGCCAGCTCACCAGGGGCTAGCAATCAGCCCCAGCATTTT.

V gene TRBV18 combines with J gene TRBJ2-1, with 7 bases identical to TRBD2. Germline CDR1 reads KGHSH; CDR2 reads LQKENI. This CDR3 has 16 amino acids. J was trimmed by 4 bases and V by 2 bases; bases with no gene match: 8. The CDR3 is CASSPMGGGGYNEQFF. CDR3 DNA: TGTGCCAGCTCACCAATGGGCGGGGGAGGATACAATGAGCAGTTCTTC. The full variable domain, in which reference TRBV18 and TRBJ2-1 provide the parts outside the CDR3, is NAGVMQNPRHLVRRRGQEARLRCSPMKGHSHVYWYRQLPEEGLKFMVYLQKENIIDESGMPKERFSAEFPKEGPSILRIQQVVRGDSAAYFCASSPMGGGGYNEQFFGPGTRLTVL.

The chain's CDR3 is CASSLEAGSPQYF. The CDR3, as DNA: TGTGCCAGCAGTTTAGAAGCGGGAAGCCCCCAATATTTT. This chain uses TRBV12-3 or TRBV12-4 with TRBJ2-3; 7 bases line up with TRBD2. The V and J ends lost 1 base and 15 bases, in that order; junction bases with no gene match: 10. The CDR3 totals 13 residues.

The chain has TRBV5-4 and TRBJ2-7, with TRBD1 identical over 9 bases. Per the germline V gene, CDR1 is SGHNT and CDR2 is YYREEE (reference sequence). This CDR3 has 15 residues. With V trimmed by 4 bases and J by 0 bases, 5 bases remained unmatched. The CDR3 bases are TGTGCCAGCAGCCGCCGGGACAGGGCCTCCTACGAGCAGTACTTC. This codes for CASSRRDRASYEQYF.

In this sample, this clone turned up once. The chain employs TRBV2 and TRBJ2-3; 8 positions match TRBD1. This CDR3 contains 16 residues. CDR1 SNHLY and CDR2 FYNNEI come from the germline V gene. The V gene end was trimmed by 5 bases and the J gene end by 2 bases; junction bases not matched to a gene: 9. The CDR3 DNA reads TGTGCCAGCAGTCCTCCTAGGACAGGGACCACAGATACGCAGTATTTT. Its translation is CASSPPRTGTTDTQYF.

The chain carries TRBV21-1 and TRBJ1-1. TRBV21-1 is deemed a pseudogene. CDR3 length: 15 amino acids. The CDR3 spells CASSNFGGTNTEAFF. CDR3 nucleotide sequence: TGTGCCAGCAGCAACTTTGGGGGGACTAACACTGAAGCTTTCTTT.

The chain is built from TRBV7-3 and TRBJ2-1; 8 bases align to TRBD1. Per germline, CDR1 SGHTA and CDR2 FQGTGA. This CDR3 spans 16 amino acids. Germline trimming cut 2 bases from V and 4 bases from J; bases unmatched to any gene: 7. CDR3 nucleotide sequence: TGTGCCAGCAGCTTAGAGTCAGGGGGCAAGTACAATGAGCAGTTCTTC. This sequence encodes CASSLESGGKYNEQFF. The whole variable domain, remainder taken from reference TRBV7-3 and TRBJ2-1, is GAGVSQTPSNKVTEKGKYVELRCDPISGHTALYWYRQSLGQGPEFLIYFQGTGAADDSGLPNDRFFAVRPEGSVSTLKIQRTERGDSAVYLCASSLESGGKYNEQFFGPGTRLTVL.

This clone was counted once. V usage is TRBV18 and J usage is TRBJ1-1; D is perhaps TRBD1 (5 bases). Germline CDR1 and CDR2: KGHSH and LQKENI. This CDR3 comprises 13 residues. Between the trimmed V and J ends, which lost 6 bases and 6 bases, there was a span of 14 bases. CDR3 coding DNA: TGTGCCAGCTCCAATTTGGGGCAAGCTGAAGCTTTCTTT. It codes for CASSNLGQAEAFF.

The chain recombines TRBV28 with TRBJ1-4, with 7 bases aligning to TRBD1. From germline, CDR1 is MDHEN and CDR2 SYDVKM. This CDR3 is built from 12 residues. The ends lost 8 bases at V and 8 bases at J; junction bases unmatched: 5. CDR3 nucleotides: TGTGCCAGCTCCCGGACAGGAGAAAAACTGTTTTTT. Translation gives CASSRTGEKLFF.

The chain employs TRBV4-3 and TRBJ1-4; no clear D. Between the trimmed V and J ends, which lost 0 bases and 8 bases, there was a span of 7 bases. This CDR3 spans 13 amino acids. The germline V gene has CDR1 LGHNA and CDR2 YSLEER. This CDR3 is CASSQEGGEKLFF. CDR3 DNA sequence: TGCGCCAGCAGCCAAGAAGGAGGAGAAAAACTGTTTTTT.

The chain links TRBV9 to TRBJ2-7; tentatively, D is TRBD2 (6 bases). Germline assignment: CDR1 SGDLS and CDR2 YYNGEE. The V gene lost 4 bases and the J gene lost 10 bases, with 21 bases spanning the gap. The CDR3 covers 14 residues. Here the CDR3 reads CASSFRPDGREQYF. The CDR3 DNA follows: TGTGCCAGCAGCTTCCGACCGGACGGGAGAGAACAGTACTTC. Drawing the rest from reference TRBV9 and TRBJ2-7, the complete variable domain is DSGVTQTPKHLITATGQRVTLRCSPRSGDLSVYWYQQSLDQGLQFLIQYYNGEERAKGNILERFSAQQFPDLHSELNLSSLELGDSALYFCASSFRPDGREQYFGPGTRLTVT.

The chain is built from TRBV27 and TRBJ1-5, with 8 bases lining up with TRBD1. CDR1 is MNHEY and CDR2 is SMNVEV in the germline V gene (reference sequence). The CDR3 runs 16 residues. Germline trimming cut 6 bases from V and 2 bases from J; bases unmatched to any gene: 9. CDR3 sequence (DNA): TGTGCCAGCAGCCCGACAGGGGCCGGGGGCAATCAGCCCCAGCATTTT. Protein: CASSPTGAGGNQPQHF.

This clone turned up a few times. Here the CDR3 DNA reads TGTGCCAGCAGTTCGCTTGGGACAGGGGACAATCAGCCCCAGCATTTT. Protein sequence: CASSSLGTGDNQPQHF. V gene TRBV28 combines with J gene TRBJ1-5; the match to TRBD1 covers 10 bases. This CDR3 has 16 amino acids. Germline V lookup: CDR1 MDHEN, CDR2 SYDVKM. The V and J ends lost 4 bases and 3 bases, in that order; junction bases with no gene match: 6.

The chain has TRBV5-1 and TRBJ1-1; 9 bases are shared with TRBD1. V was clipped by 2 bases and J by 0 bases; unmatched bases: 11. In germline, CDR1 is SGHRS, CDR2 YFSETQ. This CDR3 is 18 amino acids long. CDR3 coding DNA: TGCGCCAGCAGCTTCGCCGGGACAGGGCGATTAATGAACACTGAAGCTTTCTTT. Amino acid sequence: CASSFAGTGRLMNTEAFF. Variable domain in full (rest from reference TRBV5-1 and TRBJ1-1): KAGVTQTPRYLIKTRGQQVTLSCSPISGHRSVSWYQQTPGQGLQFLFEYFSETQRNKGNFPGRFSGRQFSNSRSEMNVSTLELGDSALYLCASSFAGTGRLMNTEAFFGQGTRLTVV.

The chain is built from TRBV7-9 and TRBJ1-1; D is unclear. The V gene's germline CDR1 is SEHNR and CDR2 FQNEAQ (reference sequence). The CDR3 totals 16 residues. V lost 4 bases to trimming and J lost 0 bases, with 15 bases between them. The CDR3 loop reads CASSSSGSFMNTEAFF. The CDR3 DNA reads TGTGCCAGCAGCTCCTCGGGGTCCTTTATGAACACTGAAGCTTTCTTT.

The V and J genes are TRBV19 and TRBJ1-5, with 7 bases aligning to TRBD1. The germline CDR1 and CDR2 sequences are LNHDA and SQIVND (reference sequence). The junction had 2 bases not matched to a gene; V was cut back by 6 bases and J by 3 bases. CDR3 length equals 13 residues. The CDR3 sequence is CASRTGNNQPQHF. CDR3 DNA: TGTGCCAGTAGGACAGGGAACAATCAGCCCCAGCATTTT.